This TCR beta chain was observed in a study of shared T cell receptors in the human thymus. Here immunoSEQ multiplex PCR was the method, and the copy in TCRdb shows in-frame clones only, minus some. The repertoire includes 700,000 or so clones, 80% to 90% of them detected once, and over 0.008% sits in the top ten. This clone was seen more than once but under ten times. The CDR3 length is 18 residues. Germline values: CDR1 LGHNA, CDR2 YSLEER. Trimming left V 0 bases short and J 4 bases short, with 19 bases between. The sample also formed part of further work on human thymus T cells. That publication notes: Unrelated individuals reportedly shared highly overlapping thymic TCR repertoires.

V gene TRBV4-3 combines with J gene TRBJ1-3, with D maybe TRBD1 (5 bases). Sequenced sample: thymocytes. This sequence originates from a girl younger than two with a congenital heart defect. The CDR3 region is CASSQDMRDYADGNTIYF. Here the CDR3 DNA reads TGCGCCAGCAGCCAAGATATGAGGGACTACGCGGACGGAAACACCATATATTTT.